This T cell receptor (beta chain) was observed in a study of cytomegalovirus exposure and HLA in healthy donors. Only in-frame clones appear in the TCRdb table, and some are missing; sequencing was by immunoSEQ multiplex PCR. The data show 150,000 to 200,000 clones, with around 90% seen just once and about 2.9% held by the top ten. Germline trimming cut 5 bases from V and 7 bases from J; bases unmatched to any gene: 10. Per germline, CDR1 SEHNR and CDR2 FQNEAQ (reference sequence). The CDR3 is 15 residues long. This receptor was obtained from a woman aged 18-29 years in good health and CMV-seropositive. V usage is TRBV7-9 and J usage is TRBJ1-4; 7 bases line up with TRBD1. Sequencing used PBMCs. The CDR3 DNA reads TGTGCCAGCAGCGGGGGAGACAGGGTGGGTGAAAAACTGTTTTTT. Amino acids: CASSGGDRVGEKLFF.